This T cell receptor beta chain was sequenced in a study of blood T cell repertoires in COVID-19. As for the study in general: Whether acute or convalescent, the COVID-19 samples came from the United States, Italy and Spain.

The CDR3 runs to 16 residues. CDR1 and CDR2 (germline): LGHDT, YNNKEL (reference sequence). Trimming shortened V by 0 bases and J by 7 bases, and 18 bases separated the two germline ends. In the original processing: By means of reference gene primer amplification, nucleated cell counts were estimated. Assay used: immunoSEQ multiplex PCR; TCRdb lists only in-frame clones, some missing. Clone size and V and J calls were adopted from that table, with D and trimming inferred from the DNA. This table holds about 110,000 clones, roughly 76% found once. This chain connects TRBV3-1 (or the pseudogene TRBV3-2) to TRBJ1-1; no reliable D call. This clonotype originated in an older woman with acute or convalescent COVID-19. Specimen: peripheral blood. The CDR3 DNA reads TGTGCCAGCAGCCAAGACGGTAGCCAGCCCCGAGGTGAAGCTTTCTTT. It is translated as CASSQDGSQPRGEAFF.